The clone carrying this TCR beta chain has just one count. The ends lost 3 bases at V and 1 base at J; junction bases unmatched: 4. Germline assignment: CDR1 SNHLY and CDR2 FYNNEI. This CDR3 spans 16 amino acids. These data belong to a study of blood T cell repertoires in COVID-19. As processed by the authors: Reference gene primer amplification in the assay estimated nucleated cell counts. Some clones are missing from TCRdb's copy, which holds only in-frame ones; the method was immunoSEQ multiplex PCR. V and J calls plus clone size are reproduced from that table; the DNA served to infer D and trimming. The profile shows hundreds of thousands of clones, roughly 90% of them singletons.

The sequenced sample consisted of peripheral blood. This chain joins TRBV2 and TRBJ2-4, with 9 bases identical to TRBD1. The clonotype originates from a woman under 40 with COVID-19, enrolled during active disease. In DNA, the CDR3 is TGTGCCAGCAGTGACAGACAGGGGGTGGCCAAAAACATTCAGTACTTC. Translated: CASSDRQGVAKNIQYF.